This T cell receptor (beta chain) was recorded in a study of control samples from healthy donors and cancer patients. TCRdb's copy holds only in-frame clones and misses some; the assay was immunoSEQ multiplex PCR. The data show around 250,000 clones, over 75% seen once. Germline lookup yields CDR1 SEHNR and CDR2 FQNEAQ (reference sequence). The CDR3 has 12 residues. V was cut by 5 bases and J by 7 bases, with 11 bases left in between. The chain carries TRBV7-9 and TRBJ1-2; D is undetermined. Sample: PBMCs. This TCR came from a woman aged 55-69 years with lung cancer. Written as DNA, the CDR3 is TGTGCCAGCAGCCAATCGGTTGGTGGCTACACCTTC. Translating gives CASSQSVGGYTF.